The present entry profiles one T cell receptor (beta chain) with its context. Its matching antigen is unknown. Germline V lookup: CDR1 MNHEY, CDR2 SMNVEV (reference sequence). The length of the CDR3 is 15 residues. With V trimmed by 3 bases and J by 4 bases, 7 bases remained unmatched. Time point denoted: patch test 3, about 24 weeks after DPC sensitization. Indicated treatment: therapeutic diphenylcyclopropenone sensitization with weekly scalp DPC. Those who donated were patients with alopecia, 18 to 70 years of age, and suitable for DPC. The data stem from a study of human T cells and chemical hapten exposure. Findings of the study overall: Expanded TCRs formed significantly more large CDR3 similarity clusters than controls.

TCRdb fed the RACE reads into MiXCR, producing one record per CDR3 protein. The sample has about 190,000 distinct CDR3 sequences, around 25% seen once. The sequencing used whole blood, collected in connection with sensitization to the hapten diphenylcyclopropenone (DPC). The chain uses TRBV27 and TRBJ2-7, with TRBD2 matching 9 bases. The origin of this receptor is a woman aged 40 to 50 with alopecia areata. Some clones in this sample may be carry-over from other donors' samples. The CDR3 DNA is TGTGCCAGCAGTTTTATAGCGGGAGAAGTATACGAGCAGTACTTC. Amino acids: CASSFIAGEVYEQYF.